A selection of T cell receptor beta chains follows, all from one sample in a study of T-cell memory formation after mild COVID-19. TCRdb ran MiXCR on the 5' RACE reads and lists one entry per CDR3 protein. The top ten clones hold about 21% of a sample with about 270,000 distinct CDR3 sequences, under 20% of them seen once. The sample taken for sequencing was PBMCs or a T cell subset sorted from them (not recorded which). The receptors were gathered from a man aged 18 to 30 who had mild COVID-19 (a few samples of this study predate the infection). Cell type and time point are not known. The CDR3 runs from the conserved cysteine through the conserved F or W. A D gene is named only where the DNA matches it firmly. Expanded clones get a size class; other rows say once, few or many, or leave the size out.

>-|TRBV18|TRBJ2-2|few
TGTGCCAGCTCACCGGGGTTTCGCGGCGGGGAGCTGTTTTTT
CASSPGFRGGELFF
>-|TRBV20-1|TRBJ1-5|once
TGCAGTGCTGGCAGAAACAATCAGCCCCAGCATTTT
CSAGRNNQPQHF
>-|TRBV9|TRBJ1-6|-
TGTGCCAGCAGCGCCACCAGTGGAAGTTCACCCCTCCACTTT
CASSATSGSSPLHF
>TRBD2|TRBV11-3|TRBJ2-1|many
TGTGCCAGCAGCTACGGACTAGCGGGGGGGCCCTACAATGAGCAGTTCTTC
CASSYGLAGGPYNEQFF
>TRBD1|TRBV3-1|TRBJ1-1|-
TGTGCCAGCAGCCAAGGGACAGGGGGTTACATGAACACTGAAGCTTTCTTT
CASSQGTGGYMNTEAFF
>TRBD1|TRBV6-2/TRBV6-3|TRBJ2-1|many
TGTGCCAGCGGCCATCGGACAGGGGCCTACAATGAGCAGTTCTTC
CASGHRTGAYNEQFF
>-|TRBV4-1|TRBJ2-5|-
TGCGCCAGCAGCTTAACCCCGGGGGTCCAAGAGACCCAGTACTTC
CASSLTPGVQETQYF
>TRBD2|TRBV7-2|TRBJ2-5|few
TGTGCCAGCAGCCCCAGCGGGAGCCAAGAGACCCAGTACTTC
CASSPSGSQETQYF
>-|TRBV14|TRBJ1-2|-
TGTGCCAGCAGCCAAGAGCTTTCTAACTATGGCTACACCTTC
CASSQELSNYGYTF
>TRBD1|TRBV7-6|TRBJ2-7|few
TGTGCCAGCAGCCCGACAGGGGCCGGCTACGAGCAGTACTTC
CASSPTGAGYEQYF
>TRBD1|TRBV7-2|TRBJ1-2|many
TGTGCCAGCAGCTTACGTACGGGACAGGAGGGAGTATATGGCTACACCTTC
CASSLRTGQEGVYGYTF
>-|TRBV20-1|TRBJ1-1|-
TGCAGTGCTAGGGGGTGGGTCCCTCAAACTAACACTGAAGCTTTCTTT
CSARGWVPQTNTEAFF
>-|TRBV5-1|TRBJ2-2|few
TGCGCCAGCAGGGGGGCGCTGAACACCGGGGAGCTGTTTTTT
CASRGALNTGELFF
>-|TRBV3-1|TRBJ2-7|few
TGTGCCAGCAGCCAAGGGACCTTTCGGGCCTACGAGCAGTACTTC
CASSQGTFRAYEQYF
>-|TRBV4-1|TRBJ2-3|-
TGCGCCAGCAGCCAAGAGGCGGGGACCACAGATACGCAGTATTTT
CASSQEAGTTDTQYF
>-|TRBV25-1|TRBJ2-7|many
TGTGCCAGCAGTGAGTATGGTGACGAGCAGTACTTC
CASSEYGDEQYF
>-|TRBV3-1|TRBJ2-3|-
TGTGCCAGCAGCCAAGAAGATACGCAGTATTTT
CASSQEDTQYF
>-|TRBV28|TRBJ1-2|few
TGTGCCAGAAGTTCGAATAACTATGGCTACACCTTC
CARSSNNYGYTF
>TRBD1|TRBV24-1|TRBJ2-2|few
TGTGCCACCAGTGATCAGGACAGGGGGAGAACCGGGGAGCTGTTTTTT
CATSDQDRGRTGELFF
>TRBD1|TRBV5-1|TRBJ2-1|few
TGCGCCAGCAGCAATTCAGGGGGCGAGGTTCGGGAGCAGTTCTTC
CASSNSGGEVREQFF